This record concerns one T cell receptor beta chain sequence. This sample was included in a study of T cells in localized non-small cell lung cancer. Libraries were prepared by immunoSEQ multiplex PCR; TCRdb keeps only in-frame clonotypes and omits some of them. This repertoire shows tens of thousands of clones, 84% found once; its top ten account for about 13%. Source: peripheral blood, taken before any cancer treatment. The clonotype comes from a female donor older than 55 with stage I lung adenocarcinoma.

DNA of the CDR3: TGCAGCGCTTCCGACGAAACGCAGTATTTT. Protein product: CSASDETQYF. The rearrangement uses TRBV29-1 and TRBJ2-3; no clear D. CDR1 and CDR2 (germline): SQVTM, ANQGSEA. The length of the CDR3 is 10 residues. V lost 7 bases to trimming and J lost 9 bases, with 11 bases between them.